This TCR beta chain comes out of a study of beta chain features in type 1 diabetes. Background on the study: Healthy donors resembled patients in age, gender and cell yields.

CD45RO/CCR7/CD25/CD127/CD95/CD27 staining was used to isolate CD4+ naive, central memory, regulatory and stem cell-like memory cells by sorting. The sequenced template was cDNA made from the entire isolated RNA. Measured with immunoSEQ multiplex PCR; TCRdb has only the in-frame clones, and not every one. The sample has about 250,000 clones, about a tenth seen once. This clone turned up a few times. No antigen is known for it. Broader study findings: For Type 1 diabetes patients, all four CD4+ subsets carried TCRB CDR3s that were moderately but significantly shorter. Here, the possible influence of HLA type (on TCRB rearrangement) remained unresolved. At VDJ recombination sites, type 1 diabetes patients had fewer insertions and more deleted nucleotides.

Trimming cost V 1 base and J 0 bases; bases outside gene matches: 11. The CDR3 spans 20 residues. Germline V gene lookup returns CDR1 LGHNA and CDR2 YNFKEQ. The rearrangement links TRBV4-2 to TRBJ1-5; 11 bases map to TRBD1. This sequence was found in a man in his thirties or forties with type 1 diabetes. Sequenced: naive CD4+ T cells from blood. The CDR3 DNA sequence: TGTGCCAGCAGCCAAGGGGGGACCGGGACAGGGGGTGATAGCAATCAGCCCCAGCATTTT. Amino acid sequence: CASSQGGTGTGGDSNQPQHF.